This T cell receptor beta chain derives from a study of shared clonotypes between healthy human individuals. The wider study: Per donor, three plates held CD4 naive cells, three held CD4 memory, two held CD8 naive and one held CD8 memory.

Authors' methods: Filtering differed for immunoSEQ, which gave only junction sequences without quality scores. The repertoire was sequenced with immunoSEQ multiplex PCR; TCRdb's copy has only in-frame clones and lacks some. That table is the source of V, J and clone size, and D and trimming were worked out from the DNA. The data hold about 680,000 clones, with 73% observed a single time. General study points: The sharing of roughly 5% of naive CD4 clonotypes was seen across a handful of donors.

Note on this clone: Antigen specificity is unknown. The sample has other DNA sequences that encode this CDR3 too.

The V segment lost 0 bases and the J segment 1 base; nucleotides outside the gene matches: 4. The length of the CDR3 is 15 residues. Germline values: CDR1 SGDLS, CDR2 YYNGEE. This clonotype was sampled from a woman aged 25 to 45 in good health. The rearrangement joins TRBV9 to TRBJ2-7, with 7 bases matching TRBD1. Material for sequencing was memory CD4+ T cells sorted from blood. The subset: CD45RA-negative fraction. The CDR3: CASSVGQGRSYEQYF. The CDR3 DNA reads as TGTGCCAGCAGCGTAGGACAGGGCCGATCCTACGAGCAGTACTTC.